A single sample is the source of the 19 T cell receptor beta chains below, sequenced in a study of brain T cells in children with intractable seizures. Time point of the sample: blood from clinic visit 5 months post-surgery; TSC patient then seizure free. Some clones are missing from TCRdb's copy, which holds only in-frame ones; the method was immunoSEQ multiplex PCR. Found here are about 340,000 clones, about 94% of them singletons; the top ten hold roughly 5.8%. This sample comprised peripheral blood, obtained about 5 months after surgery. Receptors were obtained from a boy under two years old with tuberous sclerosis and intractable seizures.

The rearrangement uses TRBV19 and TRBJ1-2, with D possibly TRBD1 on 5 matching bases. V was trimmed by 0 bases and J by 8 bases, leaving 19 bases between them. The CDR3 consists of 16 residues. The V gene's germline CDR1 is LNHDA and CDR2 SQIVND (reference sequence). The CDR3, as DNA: TGTGCCAGTAGTATAGATCGATCGACGGGGCCGGGAGGCTACACCTTC. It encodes CASSIDRSTGPGGYTF.

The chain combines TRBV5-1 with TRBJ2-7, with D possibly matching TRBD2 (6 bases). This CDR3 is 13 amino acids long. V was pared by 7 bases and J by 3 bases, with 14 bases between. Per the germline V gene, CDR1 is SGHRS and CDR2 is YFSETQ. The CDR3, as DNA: TGCGCCAGCGGTTTGGGAGGAGACTACGAGCAGTACTTC. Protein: CASGLGGDYEQYF.

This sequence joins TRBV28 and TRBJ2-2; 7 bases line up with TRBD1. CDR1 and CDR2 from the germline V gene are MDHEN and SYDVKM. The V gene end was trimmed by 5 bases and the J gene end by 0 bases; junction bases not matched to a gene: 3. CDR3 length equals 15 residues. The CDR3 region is CASSETGANTGELFF. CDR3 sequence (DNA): TGTGCCAGCAGTGAAACAGGGGCGAACACCGGGGAGCTGTTTTTT. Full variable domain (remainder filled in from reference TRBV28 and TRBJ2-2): DVKVTQSSRYLVKRTGEKVFLECVQDMDHENMFWYRQDPGLGLRLIYFSYDVKMKEKGDIPEGYSVSREKKERFSLILESASTNQTSMYLCASSETGANTGELFFGEGSRLTVL.

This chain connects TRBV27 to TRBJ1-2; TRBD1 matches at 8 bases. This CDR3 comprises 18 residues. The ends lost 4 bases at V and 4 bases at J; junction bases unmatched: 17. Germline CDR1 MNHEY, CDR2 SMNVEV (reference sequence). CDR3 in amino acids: CASSSSPFDRGLSYGYTF. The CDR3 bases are TGTGCCAGCAGTTCCTCACCTTTTGACAGGGGACTGTCCTATGGCTACACCTTC.

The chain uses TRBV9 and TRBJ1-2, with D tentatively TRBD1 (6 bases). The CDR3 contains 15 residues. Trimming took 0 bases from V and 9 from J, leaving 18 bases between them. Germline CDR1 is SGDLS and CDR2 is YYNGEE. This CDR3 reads CASSVVGAPPWSYTF. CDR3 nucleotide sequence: TGTGCCAGCAGCGTAGTGGGGGCCCCACCTTGGAGCTACACCTTC. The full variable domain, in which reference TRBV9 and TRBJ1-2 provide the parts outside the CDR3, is DSGVTQTPKHLITATGQRVTLRCSPRSGDLSVYWYQQSLDQGLQFLIQYYNGEERAKGNILERFSAQQFPDLHSELNLSSLELGDSALYFCASSVVGAPPWSYTFGSGTRLTVV.

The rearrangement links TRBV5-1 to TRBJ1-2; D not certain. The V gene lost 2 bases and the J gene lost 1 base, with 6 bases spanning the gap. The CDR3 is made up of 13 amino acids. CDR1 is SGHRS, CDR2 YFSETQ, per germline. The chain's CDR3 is CASSLTDNYGYTF. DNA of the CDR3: TGCGCCAGCAGCTTAACGGATAACTATGGCTACACCTTC.

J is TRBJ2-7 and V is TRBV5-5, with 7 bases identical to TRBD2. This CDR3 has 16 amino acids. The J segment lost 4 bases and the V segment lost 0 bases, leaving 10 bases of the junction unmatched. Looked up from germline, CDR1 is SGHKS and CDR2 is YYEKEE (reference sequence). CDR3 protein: CASSLGGSHQYYEQYF. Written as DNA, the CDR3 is TGTGCCAGCAGCTTGGGCGGGAGTCATCAATATTACGAGCAGTACTTC. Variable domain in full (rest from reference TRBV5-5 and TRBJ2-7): DAGVTQSPTHLIKTRGQQVTLRCSPISGHKSVSWYQQVLGQGPQFIFQYYEKEERGRGNFPDRFSARQFPNYSSELNVNALLLGDSALYLCASSLGGSHQYYEQYFGPGTRLTVT.

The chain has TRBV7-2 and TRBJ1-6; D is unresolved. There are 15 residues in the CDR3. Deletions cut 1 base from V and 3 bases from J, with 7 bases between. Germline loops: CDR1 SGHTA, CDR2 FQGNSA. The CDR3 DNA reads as TGTGCCAGCAGCTTAGAATCAGACTATAATTCACCCCTCCACTTT. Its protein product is CASSLESDYNSPLHF. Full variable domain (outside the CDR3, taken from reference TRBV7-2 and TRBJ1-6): GAGVSQSPSNKVTEKGKDVELRCDPISGHTALYWYRQSLGQGLEFLIYFQGNSAPDKSGLPSDRFSAERTGGSVSTLTIQRTQQEDSAVYLCASSLESDYNSPLHFGNGTRLTVT.

CDR3 sequence reads: CASSIMGTNNEQFF. In nucleotides, the CDR3 is TGTGCCAGTAGTATTATGGGAACGAACAATGAGCAGTTCTTC. The chain couples TRBV19 to TRBJ2-1; no firm D call. The CDR3 consists of 14 residues. The germline V and J ends were trimmed by 3 bases and 5 bases, with 11 bases remaining between them. In germline, CDR1 is LNHDA, CDR2 SQIVND (reference sequence). The full variable domain, its missing parts supplied by reference TRBV19 and TRBJ2-1, is DGGITQSPKYLFRKEGQNVTLSCEQNLNHDAMYWYRQDPGQGLRLIYYSQIVNDFQKGDIAEGYSVSREKKESFPLTVTSAQKNPTAFYLCASSIMGTNNEQFFGPGTRLTVL.

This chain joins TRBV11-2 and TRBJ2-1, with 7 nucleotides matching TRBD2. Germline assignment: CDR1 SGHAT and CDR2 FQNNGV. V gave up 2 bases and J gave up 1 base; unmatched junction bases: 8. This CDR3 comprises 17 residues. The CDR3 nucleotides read TGTGCCAGCAGCTTACGTCCAGGGACTACATCCTACAATGAGCAGTTCTTC. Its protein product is CASSLRPGTTSYNEQFF.

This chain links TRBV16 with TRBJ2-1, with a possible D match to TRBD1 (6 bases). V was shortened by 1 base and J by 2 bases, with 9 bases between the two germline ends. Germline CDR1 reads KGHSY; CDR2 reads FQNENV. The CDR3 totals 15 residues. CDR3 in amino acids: CASSQFKGAYNEQFF. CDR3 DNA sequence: TGTGCCAGCAGCCAATTTAAGGGGGCCTACAATGAGCAGTTCTTC.

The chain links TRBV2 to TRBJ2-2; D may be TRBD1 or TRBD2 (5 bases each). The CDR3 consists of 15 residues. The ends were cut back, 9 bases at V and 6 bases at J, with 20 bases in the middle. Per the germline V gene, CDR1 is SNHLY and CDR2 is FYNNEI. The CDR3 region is CASKLTIGVPGELFF. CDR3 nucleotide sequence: TGTGCCAGTAAATTGACTATAGGGGTGCCCGGGGAGCTGTTTTTT. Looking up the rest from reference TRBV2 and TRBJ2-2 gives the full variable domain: EPEVTQTPSHQVTQMGQEVILRCVPISNHLYFYWYRQILGQKVEFLVSFYNNEISEKSEIFDDQFSVERPDGSNFTLKIRSTKLEDSAMYFCASKLTIGVPGELFFGEGSRLTVL.

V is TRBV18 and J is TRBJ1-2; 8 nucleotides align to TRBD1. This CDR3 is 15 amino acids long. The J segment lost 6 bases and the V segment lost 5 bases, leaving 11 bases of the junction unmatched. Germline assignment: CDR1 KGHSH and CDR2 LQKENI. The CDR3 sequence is CASSSLTRTGNGYTF. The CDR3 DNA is TGTGCCAGCTCATCACTTACGCGGACAGGGAATGGCTACACCTTC.

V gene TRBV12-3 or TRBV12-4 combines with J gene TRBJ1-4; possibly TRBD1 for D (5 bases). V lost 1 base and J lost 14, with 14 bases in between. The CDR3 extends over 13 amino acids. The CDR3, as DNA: TGTGCCAGCAGTTTAGGGGGAGGGCAGGGCCTGTTTTTT. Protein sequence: CASSLGGGQGLFF.

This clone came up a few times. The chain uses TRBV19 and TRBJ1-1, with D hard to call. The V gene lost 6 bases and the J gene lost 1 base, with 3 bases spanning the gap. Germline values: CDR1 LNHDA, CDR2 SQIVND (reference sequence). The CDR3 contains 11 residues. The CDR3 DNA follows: TGTGCCAGTAGAAAGAACACTGAAGCTTTCTTT. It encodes CASRKNTEAFF.

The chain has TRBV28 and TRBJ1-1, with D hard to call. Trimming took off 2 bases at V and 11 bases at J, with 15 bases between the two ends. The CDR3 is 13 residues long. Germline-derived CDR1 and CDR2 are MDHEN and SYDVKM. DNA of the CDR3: TGTGCCAGCAGTTTAAGGGCAACGCGGGTCGCTTTCTTT. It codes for CASSLRATRVAFF.

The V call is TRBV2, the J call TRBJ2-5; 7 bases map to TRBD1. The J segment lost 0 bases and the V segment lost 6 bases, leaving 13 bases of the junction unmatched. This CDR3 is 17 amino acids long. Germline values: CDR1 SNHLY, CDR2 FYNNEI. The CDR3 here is CASSIPTGQLYQETQYF. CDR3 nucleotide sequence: TGTGCCAGCAGCATACCCACGGGACAGCTGTACCAAGAGACCCAGTACTTC.

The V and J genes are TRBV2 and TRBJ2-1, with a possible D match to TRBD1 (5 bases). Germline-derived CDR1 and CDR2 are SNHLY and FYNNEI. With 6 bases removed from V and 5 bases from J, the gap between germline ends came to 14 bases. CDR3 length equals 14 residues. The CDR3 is CASRGLDWDNEQFF. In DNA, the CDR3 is TGTGCCAGCAGGGGGCTAGATTGGGACAATGAGCAGTTCTTC.

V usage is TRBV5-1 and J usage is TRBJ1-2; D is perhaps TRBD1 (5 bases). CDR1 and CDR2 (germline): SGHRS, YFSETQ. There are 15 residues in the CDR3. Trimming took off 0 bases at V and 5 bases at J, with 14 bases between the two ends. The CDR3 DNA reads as TGCGCCAGCAGCTTGGACTGGGGCAATCAGTATGGCTACACCTTC. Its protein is CASSLDWGNQYGYTF.